Included here is one T cell receptor (beta chain) sequence, with context. Its antigen is not identified. The data were obtained in a study of T-cell memory formation after mild COVID-19. The CDR3 is made up of 14 amino acids. Germline V CDR1 and CDR2: MGHRA, YSYEKL. V was cut by 0 bases and J by 4 bases, with 8 bases left in between. Via MiXCR, TCRdb re-called the 5' RACE reads, giving one row per CDR3 protein. The table includes roughly 450,000 distinct CDR3 sequences, roughly 18% detected once. Overall study findings and caveats: The pre-infection memory compartment contained some responding clones, suggesting cross-reactive memory joined.

Sequences were obtained from PBMCs or a T cell subset sorted from them (not recorded which). The rearrangement uses TRBV4-1 and TRBJ2-3, with D possibly TRBD2 on 6 matching bases. The clonotype was recovered from an adult woman who had mild COVID-19 (a few samples of this study predate the infection). Cell type and time point are not known. CDR3 loop: CASSQDAGSDTQYF. The CDR3 nucleotides are TGCGCCAGCAGCCAAGATGCGGGATCAGATACGCAGTATTTT.